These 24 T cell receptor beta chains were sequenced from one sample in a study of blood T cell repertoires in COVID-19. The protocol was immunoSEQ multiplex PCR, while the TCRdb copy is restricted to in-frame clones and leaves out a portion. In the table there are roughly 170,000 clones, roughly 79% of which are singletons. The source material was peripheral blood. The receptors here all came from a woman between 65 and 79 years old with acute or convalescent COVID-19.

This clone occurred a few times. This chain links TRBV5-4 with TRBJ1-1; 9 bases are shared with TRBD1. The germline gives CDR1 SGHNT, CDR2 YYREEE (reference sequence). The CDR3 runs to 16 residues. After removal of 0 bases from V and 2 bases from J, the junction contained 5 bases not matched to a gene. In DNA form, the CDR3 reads TGTGCCAGCAGCTTGGACGGGACAGGGCGAAACACTGAAGCTTTCTTT. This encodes CASSLDGTGRNTEAFF.

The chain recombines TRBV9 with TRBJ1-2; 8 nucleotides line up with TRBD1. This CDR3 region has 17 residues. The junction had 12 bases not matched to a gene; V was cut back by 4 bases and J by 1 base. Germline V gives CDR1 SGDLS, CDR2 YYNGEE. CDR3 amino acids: CASSRRVTGEINYGYTF. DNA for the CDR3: TGTGCCAGCAGCCGACGGGTGACAGGGGAGATTAACTATGGCTACACCTTC.

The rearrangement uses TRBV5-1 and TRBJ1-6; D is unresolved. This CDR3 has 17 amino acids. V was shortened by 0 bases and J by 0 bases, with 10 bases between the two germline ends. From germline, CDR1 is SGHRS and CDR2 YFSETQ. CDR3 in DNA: TGCGCCAGCAGCTTGGAACTGATGAGCTCCTATAATTCACCCCTCCACTTT. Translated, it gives CASSLELMSSYNSPLHF.

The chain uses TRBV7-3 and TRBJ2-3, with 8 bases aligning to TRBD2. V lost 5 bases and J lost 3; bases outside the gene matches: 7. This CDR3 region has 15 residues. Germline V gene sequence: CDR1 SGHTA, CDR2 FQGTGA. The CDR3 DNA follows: TGTGCCAGCAGCCCCGGGGGACTAGTGACAGATACGCAGTATTTT. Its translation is CASSPGGLVTDTQYF.

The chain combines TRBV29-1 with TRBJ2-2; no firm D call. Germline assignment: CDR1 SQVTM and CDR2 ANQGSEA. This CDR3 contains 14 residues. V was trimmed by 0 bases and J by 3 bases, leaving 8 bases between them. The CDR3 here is CSVEERGDTGELFF. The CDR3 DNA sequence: TGCAGCGTTGAAGAGCGCGGCGACACCGGGGAGCTGTTTTTT.

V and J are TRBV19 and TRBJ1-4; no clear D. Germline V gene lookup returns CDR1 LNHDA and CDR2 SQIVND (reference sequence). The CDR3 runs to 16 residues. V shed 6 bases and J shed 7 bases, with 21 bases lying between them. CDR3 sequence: CASRGPGGFGPEKLFF. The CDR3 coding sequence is TGTGCCAGTAGAGGGCCCGGAGGTTTCGGCCCTGAAAAACTGTTTTTT.

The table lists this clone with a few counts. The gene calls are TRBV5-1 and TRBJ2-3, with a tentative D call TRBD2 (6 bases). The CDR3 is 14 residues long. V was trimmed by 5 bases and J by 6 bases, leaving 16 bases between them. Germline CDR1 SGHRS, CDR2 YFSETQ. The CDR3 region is CASSDGGVMDTQYF. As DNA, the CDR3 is TGCGCCAGCAGTGATGGAGGGGTGATGGATACGCAGTATTTT.

CDR3 bases: TGTGCCAGCAGCCCGGGAGGACAGGGCACCTACGAGCAGTACTTC. Translated: CASSPGGQGTYEQYF. The gene calls are TRBV4-2 and TRBJ2-7, with a possible D match to TRBD1 (8 bases). The CDR3 totals 15 residues. V dropped 4 bases and J dropped 2 bases, with 15 bases sitting between them. Germline CDR1 is LGHNA and CDR2 is YNFKEQ.

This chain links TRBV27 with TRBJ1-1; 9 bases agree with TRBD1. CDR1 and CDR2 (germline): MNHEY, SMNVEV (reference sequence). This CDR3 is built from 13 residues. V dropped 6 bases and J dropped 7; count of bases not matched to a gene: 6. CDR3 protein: CASRTTGGLEAFF. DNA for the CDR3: TGTGCCAGCAGGACGACAGGGGGACTTGAAGCTTTCTTT.

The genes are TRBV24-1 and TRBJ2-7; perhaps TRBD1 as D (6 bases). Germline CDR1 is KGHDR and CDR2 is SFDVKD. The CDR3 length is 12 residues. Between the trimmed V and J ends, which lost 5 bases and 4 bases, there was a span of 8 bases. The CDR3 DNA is TGTGCCACCAGTGCTACAGGGTACGAGCAGTACTTC. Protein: CATSATGYEQYF.

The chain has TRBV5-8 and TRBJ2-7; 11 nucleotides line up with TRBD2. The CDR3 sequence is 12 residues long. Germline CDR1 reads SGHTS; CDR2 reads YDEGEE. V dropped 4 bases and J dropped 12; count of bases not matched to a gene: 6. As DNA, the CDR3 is TGTGCCAGCAGCCCTACTAGCGGGAGTTTGTACTTC. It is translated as CASSPTSGSLYF.

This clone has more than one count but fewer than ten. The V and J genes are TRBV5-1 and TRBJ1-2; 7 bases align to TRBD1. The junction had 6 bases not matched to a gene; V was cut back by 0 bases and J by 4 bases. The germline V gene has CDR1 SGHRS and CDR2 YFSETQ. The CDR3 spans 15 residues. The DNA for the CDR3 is TGCGCCAGCAGCTTGGGGGACAGTAGTCGCTATGGCTACACCTTC. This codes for CASSLGDSSRYGYTF.

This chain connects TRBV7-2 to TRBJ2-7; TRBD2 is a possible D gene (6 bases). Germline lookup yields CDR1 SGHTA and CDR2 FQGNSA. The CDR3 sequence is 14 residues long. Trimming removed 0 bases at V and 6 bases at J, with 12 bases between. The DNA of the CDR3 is TGTGCCAGCAGCTTAGCATCGGTGGGAGGCGAGCAGTACTTC. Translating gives CASSLASVGGEQYF.

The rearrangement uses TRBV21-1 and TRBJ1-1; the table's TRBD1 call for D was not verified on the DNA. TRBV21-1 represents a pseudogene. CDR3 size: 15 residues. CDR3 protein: CASSNRKKGCTEAFF. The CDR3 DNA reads TGTGCCAGCAGCAATAGAAAAAAGGGGTGCACTGAAGCTTTCTTT.

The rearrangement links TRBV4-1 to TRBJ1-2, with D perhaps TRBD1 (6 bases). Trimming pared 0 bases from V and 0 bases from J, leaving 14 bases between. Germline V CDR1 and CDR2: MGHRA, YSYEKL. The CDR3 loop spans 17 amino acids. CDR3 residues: CASSQDPVTGTNYGYTF. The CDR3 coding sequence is TGCGCCAGCAGCCAAGACCCAGTGACAGGTACTAACTATGGCTACACCTTC.

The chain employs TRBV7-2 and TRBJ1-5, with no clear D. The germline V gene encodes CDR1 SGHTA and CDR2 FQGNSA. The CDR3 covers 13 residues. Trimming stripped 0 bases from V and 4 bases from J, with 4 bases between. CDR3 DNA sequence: TGTGCCAGCAGCTTAGCCTATAATCAGCCCCAGCATTTT. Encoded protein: CASSLAYNQPQHF.

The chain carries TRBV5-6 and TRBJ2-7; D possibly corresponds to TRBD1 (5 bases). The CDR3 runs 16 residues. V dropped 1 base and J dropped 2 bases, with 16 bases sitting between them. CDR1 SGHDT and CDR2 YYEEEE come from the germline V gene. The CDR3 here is CASSLFQMAGTYEQYF. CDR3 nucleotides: TGTGCCAGCAGCTTGTTCCAGATGGCAGGGACCTACGAGCAGTACTTC.

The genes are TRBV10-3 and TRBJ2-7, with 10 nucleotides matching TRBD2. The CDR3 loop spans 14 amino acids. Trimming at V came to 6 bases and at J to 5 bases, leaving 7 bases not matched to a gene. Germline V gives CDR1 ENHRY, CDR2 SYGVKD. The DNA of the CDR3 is TGTGCCATCAGAATTAGCGGGAGGTCTAACGAGCAGTACTTC. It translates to CAIRISGRSNEQYF.

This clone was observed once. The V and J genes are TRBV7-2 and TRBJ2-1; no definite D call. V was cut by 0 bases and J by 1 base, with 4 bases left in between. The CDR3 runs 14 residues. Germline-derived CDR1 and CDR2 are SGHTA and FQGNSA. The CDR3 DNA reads TGTGCCAGCAGCTTAGCCTCTTCCTACAATGAGCAGTTCTTC. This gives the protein CASSLASSYNEQFF.

CDR3 sequence: CASIRGNEKLFF. The CDR3 bases are TGTGCCAGCATCCGGGGTAATGAAAAACTGTTTTTT. This chain links TRBV6-5 with TRBJ1-4; D is unresolved. Germline CDR1 MNHEY, CDR2 SVGAGI. This CDR3 is 12 amino acids long. Trimming stripped 7 bases from V and 4 bases from J, with 7 bases between.

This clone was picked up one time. CDR3 DNA sequence: TGTGCCAGCAGCCATAGTCGACTAGCGGGAGGAAATACATACGAGCAGTACTTC. This sequence encodes CASSHSRLAGGNTYEQYF. The rearrangement uses TRBV7-2 and TRBJ2-7, with 13 bases fitting TRBD2. Trimming took 5 bases from V and 4 from J; bases not matched to a gene: 14. Per germline, CDR1 SGHTA and CDR2 FQGNSA. This CDR3 comprises 18 residues.

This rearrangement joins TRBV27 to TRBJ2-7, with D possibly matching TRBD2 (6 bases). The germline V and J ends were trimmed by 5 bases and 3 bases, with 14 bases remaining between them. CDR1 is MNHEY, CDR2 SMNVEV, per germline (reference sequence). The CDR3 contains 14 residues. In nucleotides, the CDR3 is TGTGCCAGCAGTAGAGCGGGCGACATCTACGAGCAGTACTTC. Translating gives CASSRAGDIYEQYF.

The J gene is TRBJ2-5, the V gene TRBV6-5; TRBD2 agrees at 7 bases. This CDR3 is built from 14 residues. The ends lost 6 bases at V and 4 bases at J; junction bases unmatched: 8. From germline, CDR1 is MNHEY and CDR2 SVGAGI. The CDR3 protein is CASSALGRRETQYF. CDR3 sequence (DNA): TGTGCCAGCAGCGCACTCGGGAGGCGAGAGACCCAGTACTTC.

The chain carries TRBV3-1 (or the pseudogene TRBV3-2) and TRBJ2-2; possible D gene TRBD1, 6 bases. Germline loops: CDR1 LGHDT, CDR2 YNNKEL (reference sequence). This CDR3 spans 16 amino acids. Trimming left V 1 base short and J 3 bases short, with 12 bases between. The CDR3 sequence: CASSQVNTGYTGELFF. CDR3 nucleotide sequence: TGTGCCAGCAGCCAAGTAAATACAGGGTACACCGGGGAGCTGTTTTTT.